The 22 T cell receptor beta chains reported below all come from one sample, sequenced in a study of Graves' ophthalmopathy and Graves' hyperthyroidism. RNA transcripts served as template for amplifying TCR beta CDR3 sequences. HTBI primers served in a first-round RT-PCR, which a second-round multiplex PCR followed. From the multiplex PCR reads, TCRdb called clonotypes with MiXCR, one entry per CDR3 protein. The table has about 150,000 distinct CDR3 sequences, 30% to 45% seen once. The sequencing input was peripheral blood. These receptors were taken from a woman between 40 and 50 years old with Graves' ophthalmopathy.

This chain connects TRBV7-8 to TRBJ1-5, with TRBD1 as a possible D gene (5 bases). V was cut by 5 bases and J by 1 base, with 12 bases left in between. CDR1 SGHVS and CDR2 FQNEAQ come from the germline V gene. The CDR3 contains 15 residues. CDR3 sequence reads: CASSPADSSNQPQHF. In DNA form, the CDR3 reads TGTGCCAGCAGCCCCGCCGACAGCAGCAATCAGCCCCAGCATTTT.

This clonotype was seen ten or more times. The V gene is TRBV15, the J gene TRBJ1-5, with TRBD1 matching 7 bases. Trimming at V came to 3 bases and at J to 0 bases, leaving 2 bases not matched to a gene. CDR3 length equals 15 residues. CDR1 and CDR2 (germline): LNHNV, YYDKDF (reference sequence). CDR3 sequence reads: CATSRTGNSNQPQHF. The CDR3 DNA reads TGTGCCACCAGCAGGACAGGGAATAGCAATCAGCCCCAGCATTTT.

This clonotype was seen at least ten times. A read error may account for a junction end that differs from germline. This chain connects TRBV7-7 to TRBJ2-5, with D possibly called TRBD1 or TRBD2 (5 bases each). The CDR3 consists of 15 residues. The germline V gene encodes CDR1 SSHAT and CDR2 FNYEAQ (reference sequence). The CDR3 protein is CASSLAGVGTETQYF. DNA of the CDR3: TGTGCTAGCAGCTTAGCCGGGGTGGGGACAGAGACCCAGTACTTC.

In this sample, this clonotype turned up many times. This rearrangement joins TRBV11-2 to TRBJ2-7, with 8 bases matching TRBD1. The V gene end was trimmed by 5 bases and the J gene end by 2 bases; junction bases not matched to a gene: 8. CDR1 SGHAT and CDR2 FQNNGV come from the germline V gene. There are 15 residues in the CDR3. CDR3 DNA sequence: TGTGCCAGCAGCGTCCGGGACAGGATCGCCTACGAGCAGTACTTC. This translates into CASSVRDRIAYEQYF.

This clonotype has ten or more counts. The J gene is TRBJ1-2, the V gene TRBV6-1, with D unresolved. Trimming removed 3 bases at V and 0 bases at J, with 11 bases between. This CDR3 has 15 amino acids. Germline V gene data show CDR1 as MNHNS and CDR2 as SASEGT. CDR3 sequence (DNA): TGTGCCAGCAGTGAGGGTACAGTAGCTAACTATGGCTACACCTTC. This sequence encodes CASSEGTVANYGYTF.

The chain combines TRBV6-5 with TRBJ1-2, with D possibly TRBD1 on 5 matching bases. V lost 0 bases and J lost 5, with 16 bases in between. CDR1 is MNHEY, CDR2 SVGAGI, per germline. The CDR3 loop spans 16 amino acids. The CDR3 sequence is CASSYSPTAGAYGYTF. CDR3 in DNA: TGTGCCAGCAGTTACTCGCCGACAGCCGGGGCGTATGGCTACACCTTC.

This clonotype was seen at least ten times. The rearrangement uses TRBV7-9 and TRBJ2-5, with 16 positions matching TRBD2. V lost 5 bases to trimming and J lost 3 bases; unmatched junction nucleotides: 9. The germline CDR1 and CDR2 sequences are SEHNR and FQNEAQ (reference sequence). The CDR3 is 18 amino acids. The CDR3 coding sequence is TGTGCCAGCAGCCCGGGACTAGCGGGAGGGCCAGTTAAAGAGACCCAGTACTTC. Protein product: CASSPGLAGGPVKETQYF.

V is TRBV6-1 and J is TRBJ1-5; tentative D call: TRBD1 (5 bases). This CDR3 is built from 16 residues. Between the trimmed V and J ends, which lost 0 bases and 2 bases, there was a span of 11 bases. CDR1 and CDR2 (germline): MNHNS, SASEGT. CDR3 region: CASSEAIRAGNQPQHF. The DNA of the CDR3 is TGTGCCAGCAGTGAAGCGATCAGGGCCGGCAATCAGCCCCAGCATTTT.

This clonotype showed up many times. The chain combines TRBV29-1 with TRBJ1-2; TRBD1 might be the D (5 bases). Germline assignment: CDR1 SQVTM and CDR2 ANQGSEA. This CDR3 region has 14 residues. The V and J ends lost 5 bases and 5 bases respectively, with 18 bases between them. The CDR3 loop is CSVPSSRDAYGYTF. The CDR3 region has the DNA TGCAGCGTTCCTAGTTCCCGGGACGCTTATGGCTACACCTTC.

This clonotype was detected a few times. The chain is built from TRBV12-3 or TRBV12-4 and TRBJ2-7; TRBD1 matches at 11 bases. The V and J ends lost 6 bases and 6 bases, in that order; junction bases with no gene match: 10. This CDR3 is built from 15 residues. CDR3 bases: TGTGCCAGCAGACCTGGACAGGGGGCTGTGGGCGAGCAGTACTTC. Protein product: CASRPGQGAVGEQYF.

This clonotype was detected many times. The chain joins TRBV6-1 to TRBJ1-5; the D gene is possibly TRBD1 (6 bases). V dropped 0 bases and J dropped 4 bases, with 16 bases sitting between them. The CDR3 runs to 17 residues. Germline CDR1 is MNHNS and CDR2 is SASEGT. CDR3 loop: CASSEALSGAGNQPQHF. The CDR3 DNA reads as TGTGCCAGCAGTGAAGCGCTTTCGGGGGCAGGTAATCAGCCCCAGCATTTT.

This chain connects TRBV28 to TRBJ2-7, with 8 positions matching TRBD2. The CDR3 consists of 14 residues. Looked up from germline, CDR1 is MDHEN and CDR2 is SYDVKM. V shed 6 bases, J shed 1 base, and the junction held 5 bases outside the gene matches. CDR3 nucleotides: TGTGCCAGCAGGGCGGGAGGCCTATCCTACGAGCAGTACTTC. Translated, it gives CASRAGGLSYEQYF.

This clonotype has only a few counts. The chain couples TRBV12-3 or TRBV12-4 to TRBJ2-5; 7 bases align to TRBD1. CDR3 length equals 13 residues. J was trimmed by 3 bases and V by 6 bases; bases with no gene match: 4. In DNA form, the CDR3 reads TGTGCCAGCAGCCTCACAGGGGAAGAGACCCAGTACTTC. It yields the protein CASSLTGEETQYF.

V usage is TRBV15 and J usage is TRBJ2-7; D perhaps matches TRBD1 (6 bases). The V end lost 5 bases, the J end lost 7 bases, and 15 bases lay between the germline ends. The V gene's germline CDR1 is LNHNV and CDR2 YYDKDF (reference sequence). This CDR3 contains 13 residues. CDR3 nucleotide sequence: TGTGCCACCAGCCCCCTTGCAGGGGAAGAGCAGTACTTC. As protein: CATSPLAGEEQYF.

The rearrangement links TRBV6-2 or TRBV6-3 to TRBJ2-7; 7 nucleotides agree with TRBD2. Germline V lookup: CDR1 MNHEY, CDR2 SVGEGT. This CDR3 spans 12 amino acids. V lost 8 bases, J lost 2 bases, and 3 bases stayed unmatched. The CDR3 bases are TGTGCCAGCTGGGAGGGCCCCTACGAGCAGTACTTC. It encodes CASWEGPYEQYF.

This clonotype has a count of ten or more. This chain joins TRBV7-2 and TRBJ1-3; D is undetermined. V lost 0 bases to trimming and J lost 0 bases, with 9 bases between them. CDR3 length equals 16 residues. Germline V lookup: CDR1 SGHTA, CDR2 FQGNSA. CDR3 DNA: TGTGCCAGCAGCTTAGCGGACGGCAGCTCTGGAAACACCATATATTTT. It codes for CASSLADGSSGNTIYF.

This clonotype has ten or more counts. The rearrangement joins TRBV6-2 or TRBV6-3 to TRBJ1-1; possible D gene TRBD1, 5 bases. The germline V gene has CDR1 MNHEY and CDR2 SVGEGT. The CDR3 consists of 18 residues. The germline V and J ends were trimmed by 0 bases and 0 bases, with 17 bases remaining between them. This CDR3 is CASSYSSIGQGVNTEAFF. CDR3 in DNA: TGTGCCAGCAGTTACTCGAGTATAGGTCAGGGTGTGAACACTGAAGCTTTCTTT.

At least ten counts were recorded for this clonotype. The gene calls are TRBV20-1 and TRBJ2-7; either TRBD1 or TRBD2 may supply D (5 bases each). Germline V gene data show CDR1 as DFQATT and CDR2 as SNEGSKA (reference sequence). The V gene lost 4 bases and the J gene lost 4 bases, with 20 bases spanning the gap. The CDR3 totals 15 residues. CDR3 residues: CSATKTGTDLYEQYF. In DNA, the CDR3 is TGCAGTGCTACAAAAACCGGGACGGACCTTTACGAGCAGTACTTC.

This clonotype was picked up many times. This rearrangement joins TRBV14 to TRBJ2-7; D is possibly TRBD2 (7 bases). The CDR3 has 16 amino acids. V was trimmed by 4 bases and J by 7 bases, leaving 23 bases between them. The V gene's germline CDR1 is SGHDN and CDR2 FVKESK. In nucleotides, the CDR3 is TGTGCCAGCAGCCGAAAAGGGCGGGGGCCCGTCGTTGAGCAGTACTTC. Amino acid sequence: CASSRKGRGPVVEQYF.

The chain links TRBV4-2 to TRBJ2-6; 16 bases are shared with TRBD2. V lost 4 bases, J lost 0 bases, and 6 bases stayed unmatched. There are 20 residues in the CDR3. Germline loops: CDR1 LGHNA, CDR2 YNFKEQ. The CDR3 DNA follows: TGTGCCAGCAGCCGGGGACTAGCGGGAGGGCAGCCCTCTGGGGCCAACGTCCTGACTTTC. Protein: CASSRGLAGGQPSGANVLTF.

There are many counts of this clonotype. V gene TRBV14 combines with J gene TRBJ2-4; D is ambiguous. The CDR3 is made up of 14 amino acids. Trimming took 6 bases from V and 5 from J, leaving 14 bases between them. The germline gives CDR1 SGHDN, CDR2 FVKESK. The CDR3 sequence: CASSRTVVQNIQYF. Written as DNA, the CDR3 is TGTGCCAGCAGTCGGACCGTCGTCCAAAACATTCAGTACTTC.

This clonotype turned up a few times. The chain carries TRBV20-1 and TRBJ2-5; maybe TRBD2 (6 bases). Germline V gene sequence: CDR1 DFQATT, CDR2 SNEGSKA (reference sequence). The CDR3 has 13 amino acids. V gave up 8 bases and J gave up 5 bases, with 18 bases separating them. The DNA for the CDR3 is TGCAGTCCGCTTTCGAGGGAGGTGGAGACCCAGTACTTC. Residues: CSPLSREVETQYF.